In its sample, the clone carrying this T cell receptor beta chain was seen many times. Combining iRepertoire HTBI primers with Arm-PCR of CDR3 regions, the authors built TCR beta libraries. Each CDR3 protein gets one entry after TCRdb re-called the multiplex PCR reads with MiXCR. The repertoire holds around 400,000 distinct CDR3 sequences, with roughly 20% as singletons. The sample originates from a study of regulatory T cells in long-lasting Graves disease. Time point meaning: persistent/refractory GD, antithyroid drugs over 5 years with positive TRAb. PBMC-extracted RNA yielded the TCR library. Deletions cut 1 base from V and 3 bases from J, with 9 bases between. From germline, CDR1 is MDHEN and CDR2 SYDVKM. The CDR3 totals 14 residues.

This chain connects TRBV28 to TRBJ1-1; D gene ambiguous. The material sequenced was peripheral blood mononuclear cells (PBMCs), taken when the disease was refractory, from a patient treated with antithyroid drugs. The receptor comes from a woman in her thirties or forties with Graves disease. CDR3 amino acids: CASSLSADYTEAFF. CDR3 nucleotides: TGTGCCAGCAGTTTATCCGCAGACTACACTGAAGCTTTCTTT.